This T cell receptor (beta chain) was found in a study of T cells in Graves' hyperthyroidism and ophthalmopathy (dated by TCRdb to about 2019). General notes on the study: Peripheral blood was collected at initial diagnosis, before any treatment. For training and testing, the 100 or so patients in the discovery cohort were randomly divided in a 7:3 ratio. Thyroid tissue and blood T-cell repertoires from six Graves' hyperthyroidism patients were also compared in the study. TCR V-J signatures able to tell the groups apart were searched for in a discovery cohort of 90 to 100 patients, of whom approximately 40 had Graves' ophthalmopathy and 57 had stable Graves' hyperthyroidism. The paper reports TCR Vbeta CDR3 sequencing of over 120 peripheral blood samples: approximately 41 ophthalmopathy, approximately 74 hyperthyroidism and around 17 progressor patients. After sampling, hyperthyroidism patients received methimazole starting at 30 mg daily, and ophthalmopathy patients received high-dose intravenous methylprednisolone. Prospective prediction of ophthalmopathy was tested in an independent validation cohort of approximately 18 hyperthyroidism patients and 15 to 17 patients who later progressed to ophthalmopathy.

The TCR beta CDR3 regions were amplified from RNA transcripts. The TCR CDR3 was subjected to a first round of RT-PCR using the HTBI primer set and the Qiagen OneStep RT-PCR kit. Libraries were constructed in a second round of multiplex PCR, after which size selection and purification were carried out. Libraries were sequenced paired-end with 100 bp reads on an Illumina HiSeq2000. From the authors' description of their analysis: SOAPnuke was used to process the raw data, with reads discarded if the reads contained adapters or uncalled bases, had a mean Phred below 15, or lacked an exact constant-primer or identifier match. High-quality paired reads were merged with COPE v1.2.5, and unique nucleotide sequences were defined as clonotypes. MiTCR v1.1 was used to align clonotypes to the IMGT TRBV, TRBD and TRBJ reference segments. Only V-J combinations with frequency above 0.0001, covering 99% to 99.2% of repertoires, were analysed. A TCS score was defined as the ratio of F50 (clonal expansion) to E x V (chaos), with BLOSUM62-based TCRdist applied between CDR3 peptides within each V-J. Welch's t-statistics and random forest reduced 500 to 650 V-J features to some 14, which were used in a naive Bayes classifier (R e1071). Using fastp trimming at Q25 and MiXCR clonotype assembly, TCRdb reanalyzed the public sequencing data and kept in-frame beta chains. Entries that share a CDR3 protein sequence are merged under the most common genes and DNA. The V and J calls were not made by the authors but by TCRdb's processing. In this sample the table shows around 690,000 distinct CDR3 sequences, 17% of which occur a single time. The top ten clonotypes cover about 14% of the sample.

The paper as a whole reports these results and caveats: No statistical method was used to fix the sample size in advance, and group allocation was not hidden from the investigators. A model built on a 13 V-J signature distinguished ophthalmopathy from stable hyperthyroidism, reaching around 87% sensitivity and about 81% specificity in cross-validation and 80%/75% in testing. In validation, the model predicted progression to ophthalmopathy with 65% to 71% sensitivity and around 72% specificity, a median of about 6 months before onset. Blood samples also contained most of the expanded thyroid clonotypes (frequency above 0.001), which suggests that blood repertoires may reflect thyroid immune responses.

About this clonotype: Its target antigen remains unknown. No qualities accompany the bases; no much larger clone lies one base away.

Stable Graves' hyperthyroidism was defined as no progression to ophthalmopathy during 18 months of follow-up. Hyperthyroidism patients were newly diagnosed, with disease duration under 2 months, and aged 18 to 65 years. Patients with uncontrolled infections, other autoimmune diseases, pregnancy or lactation were excluded. Diagnoses were established on the basis of clinical symptoms, serum thyroxine and TRAb, thyroid ultrasound, and orbital computed tomography. Ficoll-Paque density gradient centrifugation was used to isolate PBMCs from about 10 ml of fresh peripheral blood. Total RNA was extracted with Trizol reagent, and quality was checked on an Agilent 2100 Bioanalyzer. Sequenced input: blood. The clonotype originates from a man aged 50 to 59 with Graves' hyperthyroidism.

Here the CDR3 is given as CSARPPDGGTGELFF. The DNA is TGCAGTGCTAGGCCCCCGGACGGGGGGACCGGGGAGCTGTTTTTT. The chain is encoded by TRBV20-1 joined to TRBJ2-2, with 7 bases aligning to TRBD2. Reading from cysteine to phenylalanine, the CDR3 counts 15 amino acids. The read is trimmed to its CDR3 DNA, 45 bases read in frame from base 1. Compared with germline, V lacks 3 bases and J lacks 5 bases; bases without a gene match: 9. CDR1 and CDR2, looked up from the germline V gene (reference sequence), are DFQATT and SNEGSKA.